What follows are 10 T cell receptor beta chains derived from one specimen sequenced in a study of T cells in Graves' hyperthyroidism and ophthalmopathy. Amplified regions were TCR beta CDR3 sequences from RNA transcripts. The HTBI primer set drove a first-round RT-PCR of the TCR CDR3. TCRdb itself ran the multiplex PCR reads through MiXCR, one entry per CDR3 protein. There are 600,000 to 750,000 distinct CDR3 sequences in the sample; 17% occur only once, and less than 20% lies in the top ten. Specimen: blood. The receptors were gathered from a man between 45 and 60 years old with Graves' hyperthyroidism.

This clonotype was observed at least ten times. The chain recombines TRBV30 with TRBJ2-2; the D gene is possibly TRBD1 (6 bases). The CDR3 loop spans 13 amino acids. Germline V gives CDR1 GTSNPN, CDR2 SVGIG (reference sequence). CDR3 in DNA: TGTGTAGGACAGCGACAGAACACCGGGGAGCTGTTTTTT. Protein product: CVGQRQNTGELFF.

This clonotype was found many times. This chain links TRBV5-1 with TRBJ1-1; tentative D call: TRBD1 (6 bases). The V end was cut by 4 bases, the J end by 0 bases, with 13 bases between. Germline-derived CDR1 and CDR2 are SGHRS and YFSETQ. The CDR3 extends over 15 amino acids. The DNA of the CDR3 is TGCGCCAGCAGCAAACCGGGACAAGTGAACACTGAAGCTTTCTTT. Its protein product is CASSKPGQVNTEAFF.

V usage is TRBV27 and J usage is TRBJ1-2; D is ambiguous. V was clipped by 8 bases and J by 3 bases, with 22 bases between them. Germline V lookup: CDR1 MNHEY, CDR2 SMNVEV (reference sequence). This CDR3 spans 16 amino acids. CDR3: CASLAERSNLYYGYTF. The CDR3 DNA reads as TGTGCCAGCCTCGCTGAACGGTCCAATTTATACTATGGCTACACCTTC.

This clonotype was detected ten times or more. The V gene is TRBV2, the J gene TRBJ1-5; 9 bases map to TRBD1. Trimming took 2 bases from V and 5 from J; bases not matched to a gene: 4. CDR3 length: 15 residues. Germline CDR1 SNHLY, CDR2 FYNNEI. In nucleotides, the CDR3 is TGTGCCAGCAGTGAATGGAGGACAGGGGATCAGCCCCAGCATTTT. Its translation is CASSEWRTGDQPQHF.

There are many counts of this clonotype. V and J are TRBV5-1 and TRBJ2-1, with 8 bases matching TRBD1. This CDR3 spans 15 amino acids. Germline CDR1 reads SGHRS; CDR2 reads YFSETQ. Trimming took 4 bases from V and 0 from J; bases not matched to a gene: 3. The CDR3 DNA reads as TGCGCCAGCAGCGCGGGACAGGACTCCTACAATGAGCAGTTCTTC. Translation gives CASSAGQDSYNEQFF.

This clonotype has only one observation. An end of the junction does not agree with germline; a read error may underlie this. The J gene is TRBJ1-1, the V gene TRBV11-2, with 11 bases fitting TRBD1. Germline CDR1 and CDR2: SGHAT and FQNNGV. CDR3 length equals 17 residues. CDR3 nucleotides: TGTGCCAGCAGCTTAGGGAGGGACAGGGGGATGAATACTGAAGCTTTCTTT. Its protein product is CASSLGRDRGMNTEAFF. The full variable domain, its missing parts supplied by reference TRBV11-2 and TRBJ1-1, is EAGVAQSPRYKIIEKRQSVAFWCNPISGHATLYWYQQILGQGPKLLIQFQNNGVVDDSQLPKDRFSAERLKGVDSTLKIQPAKLEDSAVYLCASSLGRDRGMNTEAFFGQGTRLTVV.

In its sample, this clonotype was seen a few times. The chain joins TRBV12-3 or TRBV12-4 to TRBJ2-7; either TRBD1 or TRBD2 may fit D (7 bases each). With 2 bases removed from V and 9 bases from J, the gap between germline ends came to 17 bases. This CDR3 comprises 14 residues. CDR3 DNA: TGTGCCAGCAGTTTACGAGGGGGAGGGGGCGCGCAGTACTTC. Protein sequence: CASSLRGGGGAQYF.

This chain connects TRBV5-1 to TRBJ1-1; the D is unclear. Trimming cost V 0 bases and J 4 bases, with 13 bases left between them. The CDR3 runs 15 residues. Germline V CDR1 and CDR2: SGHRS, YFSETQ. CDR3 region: CASSLAAGRRTEAFF. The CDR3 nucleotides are TGCGCCAGCAGCTTGGCGGCGGGAAGACGCACTGAAGCTTTCTTT. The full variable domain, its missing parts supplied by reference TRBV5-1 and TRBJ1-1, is KAGVTQTPRYLIKTRGQQVTLSCSPISGHRSVSWYQQTPGQGLQFLFEYFSETQRNKGNFPGRFSGRQFSNSRSEMNVSTLELGDSALYLCASSLAAGRRTEAFFGQGTRLTVV.

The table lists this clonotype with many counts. The CDR3 sequence is CASSLDSDDTEAFF. The CDR3 nucleotides read TGCGCCAGCAGCTTGGACAGCGATGACACTGAAGCTTTCTTT. V gene TRBV5-1 combines with J gene TRBJ1-1; no reliable D call. This CDR3 has 14 residues. CDR1 and CDR2 (germline): SGHRS, YFSETQ. V was trimmed by 0 bases and J by 3 bases, leaving 9 bases between them.

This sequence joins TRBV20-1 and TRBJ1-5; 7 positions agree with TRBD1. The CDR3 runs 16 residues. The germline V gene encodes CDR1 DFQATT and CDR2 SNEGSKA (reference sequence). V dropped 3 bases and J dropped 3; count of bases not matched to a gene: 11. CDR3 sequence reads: CSARGSRGFNNQPQHF. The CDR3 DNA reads TGCAGTGCTAGGGGGTCCAGGGGGTTTAACAATCAGCCCCAGCATTTT.